This TCR beta chain appears in the sequencing data of a study of blood T cell repertoires in COVID-19. Across the whole study: Sample material is recorded as cDNA or gDNA derived from T cells, B-cell-depleted T cells, or PBMCs.

This clone came up once. The sample contains more than one DNA sequence encoding this CDR3. The germline V gene has CDR1 SGHRS and CDR2 YFSETQ. This CDR3 has 14 residues. V was trimmed by 0 bases and J by 0 bases, leaving 6 bases between them. Libraries were prepared by immunoSEQ multiplex PCR; TCRdb keeps only in-frame clonotypes and omits some of them. The sample yields approximately 500,000 clones, approximately 92% seen once. The sequenced sample consisted of peripheral blood. This rearrangement joins TRBV5-1 to TRBJ1-1; D unresolved. The receptor comes from a man between 18 and 35 years old with COVID-19, enrolled during active disease. The CDR3 DNA sequence: TGCGCCAGCAGCTTGGACAGATTGAACACTGAAGCTTTCTTT. Encoded protein: CASSLDRLNTEAFF. The variable domain in full, with the rest retrieved from reference TRBV5-1 and TRBJ1-1, is KAGVTQTPRYLIKTRGQQVTLSCSPISGHRSVSWYQQTPGQGLQFLFEYFSETQRNKGNFPGRFSGRQFSNSRSEMNVSTLELGDSALYLCASSLDRLNTEAFFGQGTRLTVV.